The next 27 T cell receptor beta chains were all read from a single sample in a study of CXCR4 blockade with PD-1 therapy in pancreatic cancer. The protocol was immunoSEQ multiplex PCR, while the TCRdb copy is restricted to in-frame clones and leaves out a portion. The table records fewer than 10,000 clones, about 60% of them present only once. Material: tumor tissue. These receptors came from a human donor with pancreatic ductal adenocarcinoma.

The chain combines TRBV19 with TRBJ2-7; 7 bases agree with TRBD2. The length of the CDR3 is 13 residues. Trimming removed 5 bases from V and 5 bases from J; junction bases left unmatched: 6. From germline, CDR1 is LNHDA and CDR2 SQIVND (reference sequence). The CDR3 reads CASSVTGTNEQYF. The CDR3 DNA is TGTGCCAGTAGTGTGACCGGGACTAACGAGCAGTACTTC.

V usage is TRBV14 and J usage is TRBJ2-1, with 8 bases aligning to TRBD2. CDR3 length: 15 amino acids. Germline CDR1 SGHDN, CDR2 FVKESK. The V gene end was trimmed by 1 base and the J gene end by 9 bases; junction bases not matched to a gene: 8. CDR3: CASSQGSGVKGEQFF. The DNA for the CDR3 is TGTGCCAGCAGCCAAGGTAGCGGGGTGAAGGGTGAGCAGTTCTTC.

CDR3 region: CASSLGGPTEKLFF. CDR3 nucleotide sequence: TGCGCCAGCAGCTTAGGAGGACCAACGGAGAAACTGTTTTTT. The J gene is TRBJ1-4, the V gene TRBV5-1; the D is unclear. V lost 2 bases to trimming and J lost 11 bases, with 16 bases between them. Looked up from germline, CDR1 is SGHRS and CDR2 is YFSETQ. This CDR3 contains 14 residues.

This chain connects TRBV5-1 to TRBJ2-2, with 10 positions matching TRBD2. The V gene's germline CDR1 is SGHRS and CDR2 YFSETQ. The CDR3 consists of 17 residues. With V trimmed by 3 bases and J by 5 bases, 10 bases remained unmatched. The CDR3 region has the DNA TGCGCCAGCAGCTGGACCGGACTAGCGGAGGGGACCGGGGAGCTGTTTTTT. It yields the protein CASSWTGLAEGTGELFF.

This clone showed up just a few times. The chain uses TRBV27 and TRBJ1-6, with D uncertain. The V end was cut by 2 bases, the J end by 7 bases, with 9 bases between. This CDR3 has 14 residues. CDR1 is MNHEY, CDR2 SMNVEV, per germline (reference sequence). The CDR3 coding sequence is TGTGCCAGCAGTTTAGGGCACGGGAATTCACCCCTCCACTTT. It is translated as CASSLGHGNSPLHF.

The chain has TRBV19 and TRBJ2-5, with 12 bases that match TRBD1. This CDR3 region has 15 residues. Germline CDR1 LNHDA, CDR2 SQIVND (reference sequence). Trimming removed 7 bases from V and 5 bases from J; junction bases left unmatched: 8. The CDR3 DNA reads as TGTGCCAGTAAAAGGGGACAGGGGGCTATGGAGACCCAGTACTTC. It is translated as CASKRGQGAMETQYF.

The chain couples TRBV19 to TRBJ1-5, with D tentatively TRBD1 (5 bases). V shed 7 bases and J shed 3 bases, with 13 bases lying between them. Germline assignment: CDR1 LNHDA and CDR2 SQIVND (reference sequence). CDR3 length: 14 residues. CDR3 residues: CASMREGTNQPQHF. CDR3 bases: TGTGCCAGTATGCGGGAGGGGACCAATCAGCCCCAGCATTTT.

The J gene is TRBJ1-5, the V gene TRBV6-8; D uncertain. CDR1 and CDR2 from the germline V gene are MNHGY and SAAAGT. V shed 0 bases and J shed 1 base, with 7 bases lying between them. The length of the CDR3 is 15 residues. CDR3 nucleotide sequence: TGTGCCAGCAGTTACTCCGGGATCAGCAATCAGCCCCAGCATTTT. Residues: CASSYSGISNQPQHF.

This clone was counted between two and nine times. This sequence joins TRBV6-8 and TRBJ2-5, with TRBD2 matching 8 bases. Trimming took 5 bases from V and 7 from J; bases not matched to a gene: 6. This CDR3 comprises 13 residues. The germline V gene has CDR1 MNHGY and CDR2 SAAAGT. This CDR3 reads CASSGGLGVTQYF. CDR3 in DNA: TGTGCCAGCAGTGGGGGACTAGGTGTGACCCAGTACTTC.

The rearrangement links TRBV19 to TRBJ1-2; D not certain. Germline CDR1 is LNHDA and CDR2 is SQIVND (reference sequence). Between the trimmed V and J ends, which lost 3 bases and 5 bases, there was a span of 4 bases. CDR3 length: 11 residues. This CDR3 reads CASSIWYGYTF. CDR3 sequence (DNA): TGTGCCAGTAGTATTTGGTATGGCTACACCTTC.

The chain employs TRBV30 and TRBJ2-1; weak D call: TRBD1 (5 bases). Trimming removed 1 base at V and 3 bases at J, with 10 bases between. The CDR3 extends over 14 amino acids. From germline, CDR1 is GTSNPN and CDR2 SVGIG (reference sequence). The CDR3 reads CAWSAWGHYNEQFF. The CDR3 DNA is TGTGCCTGGAGTGCTTGGGGCCACTACAATGAGCAGTTCTTC.

The chain joins TRBV18 to TRBJ2-3; no clear D gene. Trimming pared 2 bases from V and 4 bases from J, leaving 13 bases between. The CDR3 runs 15 residues. Germline V CDR1 and CDR2: KGHSH, LQKENI. The CDR3 nucleotides are TGTGCCAGCTCACCAGAGGAGACGAACGCAGATACGCAGTATTTT. As protein: CASSPEETNADTQYF.

The chain links TRBV5-1 to TRBJ2-5, with D unclear. The V gene lost 2 bases and the J gene lost 2 bases, with 10 bases spanning the gap. The CDR3 sequence is 14 residues long. CDR1 SGHRS and CDR2 YFSETQ come from the germline V gene. CDR3 loop: CASSFLSGQETQYF. CDR3 DNA: TGCGCCAGCAGCTTTCTATCCGGACAAGAGACCCAGTACTTC.

This clone was observed a handful of times. J is TRBJ2-3 and V is TRBV2; TRBD2 is a possible D gene (6 bases). This CDR3 has 17 amino acids. Trimming removed 2 bases at V and 2 bases at J, with 17 bases between. Germline V gene lookup returns CDR1 SNHLY and CDR2 FYNNEI. CDR3 nucleotides: TGTGCCAGCAGTGAAAGCGGTGAACTAGCCCTCACAGATACGCAGTATTTT. Protein: CASSESGELALTDTQYF.

The chain combines TRBV9 with TRBJ1-4; a weak D match, TRBD1 (5 bases). The germline V gene encodes CDR1 SGDLS and CDR2 YYNGEE. This CDR3 contains 14 residues. Trimming pared 0 bases from V and 7 bases from J, leaving 10 bases between. The CDR3 DNA reads TGTGCCAGCAGCGTAGGGGGCAGGGTTGAAAAACTGTTTTTT. Amino acid sequence: CASSVGGRVEKLFF.

This clone was picked up one time. The J gene is TRBJ1-4, the V gene TRBV30; D gene uncertain. The germline V gene has CDR1 GTSNPN and CDR2 SVGIG (reference sequence). The CDR3 is 12 residues long. V was trimmed by 1 base and J by 4 bases, leaving 4 bases between them. CDR3 loop: CAWSGDNEKLFF. The CDR3 coding sequence is TGTGCCTGGAGTGGCGATAATGAAAAACTGTTTTTT.

The V and J genes are TRBV30 and TRBJ2-2; D is uncertain. This CDR3 region has 15 residues. CDR1 and CDR2 (germline): GTSNPN, SVGIG (reference sequence). With 0 bases removed from V and 4 bases from J, the gap between germline ends came to 12 bases. For the CDR3, the DNA is TGTGCCTGGAGTGTATTCAGGATTGGCACCGGGGAGCTGTTTTTT. Residues: CAWSVFRIGTGELFF.

V usage is TRBV27 and J usage is TRBJ1-3; no clear D. Germline assignment: CDR1 MNHEY and CDR2 SMNVEV (reference sequence). This CDR3 is 15 amino acids long. The V end was cut by 0 bases, the J end by 9 bases, with 15 bases between. The CDR3 reads CASSLSGLKSSTIYF. The CDR3 DNA follows: TGTGCCAGCAGTTTATCCGGGCTCAAATCGTCCACCATATATTTT.

The chain has TRBV19 and TRBJ1-3, with D unclear. Germline V gene sequence: CDR1 LNHDA, CDR2 SQIVND (reference sequence). The CDR3 sequence is 15 residues long. Trimming pared 5 bases from V and 0 bases from J, leaving 11 bases between. CDR3 residues: CASSSTTDSGNTIYF. The CDR3 DNA reads as TGTGCCAGTAGTTCCACTACGGACTCTGGAAACACCATATATTTT.

The chain couples TRBV30 to TRBJ1-5; D is uncertain. The CDR3 contains 14 residues. CDR1 and CDR2 (germline): GTSNPN, SVGIG (reference sequence). V was shortened by 0 bases and J by 3 bases, with 9 bases between the two germline ends. CDR3 coding DNA: TGTGCCTGGAGTGTTAGGACGGCCAATCAGCCCCAGCATTTT. Translating gives CAWSVRTANQPQHF.

Relative to its sample, this clone is medium-sized. The chain couples TRBV7-4 to TRBJ2-2, with D possibly matching TRBD1 (5 bases). Germline V lookup: CDR1 SGHVT, CDR2 SQSDAQ. The CDR3 runs to 14 residues. V lost 4 bases to trimming and J lost 5 bases, with 11 bases between them. This CDR3 is CASSYLGQTGELFF. The CDR3 nucleotides read TGTGCCAGCAGCTACCTGGGGCAGACCGGGGAGCTGTTTTTT.

The chain combines TRBV5-1 with TRBJ2-1; D not resolved. This CDR3 comprises 16 residues. V lost 0 bases to trimming and J lost 3 bases, with 13 bases between them. Looked up from germline, CDR1 is SGHRS and CDR2 is YFSETQ. The CDR3 region has the DNA TGCGCCAGCAGCTTGGGAGGCAGTAAATTCTACAATGAGCAGTTCTTC. Translated: CASSLGGSKFYNEQFF.

V gene TRBV28 combines with J gene TRBJ2-6; perhaps TRBD2 as D (5 bases). Germline assignment: CDR1 MDHEN and CDR2 SYDVKM. V lost 8 bases, J lost 3 bases, and 14 bases lay in between. The CDR3 totals 15 residues. For the CDR3, the DNA is TGTGCCAGCTCCTCGGTCGGGGTTGGGGCCAACGTCCTGACTTTC. This gives the protein CASSSVGVGANVLTF.

This clone is large by share. The V and J genes are TRBV19 and TRBJ1-5; D not resolved. Germline CDR1 is LNHDA and CDR2 is SQIVND (reference sequence). This CDR3 has 13 amino acids. V was shortened by 4 bases and J by 5 bases, with 9 bases between the two germline ends. The CDR3 region has the DNA TGTGCCAGTAGTACCTCTCGGGATCAGCCCCAGCATTTT. As protein: CASSTSRDQPQHF. The entire variable domain, with the rest obtained from reference TRBV19 and TRBJ1-5, is as follows: DGGITQSPKYLFRKEGQNVTLSCEQNLNHDAMYWYRQDPGQGLRLIYYSQIVNDFQKGDIAEGYSVSREKKESFPLTVTSAQKNPTAFYLCASSTSRDQPQHFGDGTRLSIL.

The V gene is TRBV28, the J gene TRBJ2-7; 10 nucleotides align to TRBD2. V was pared by 2 bases and J by 3 bases, with 4 bases of the junction left unmatched. Germline V gene data show CDR1 as MDHEN and CDR2 as SYDVKM. The CDR3 is 15 residues long. CDR3 bases: TGTGCCAGCAGTTTAGCTAGCGGGAGCTTCTACGAGCAGTACTTC. Its translation: CASSLASGSFYEQYF.

The chain carries TRBV1 and TRBJ2-1; TRBD2 was called by the table and not checked on the DNA. TRBV1 constitutes a pseudogene. The CDR3 covers 12 residues. CDR3 coding DNA: TGCGCCAGCAGTGAGACCTACAATGAGCAGTTCTTC. This translates into CASSETYNEQFF.

The J gene is TRBJ2-1, the V gene TRBV28, with 8 nucleotides matching TRBD1. The CDR3 is 16 amino acids. Germline CDR1 and CDR2: MDHEN and SYDVKM. V shed 3 bases, J shed 6 bases, and the junction held 10 bases outside the gene matches. The CDR3: CASSFLMTGVGNEQFF. The CDR3 nucleotides read TGTGCCAGCAGTTTCCTCATGACAGGGGTGGGCAATGAGCAGTTCTTC.